This TCR beta chain is from a study of OX40 agonist ivuxolimab in advanced cancers. In terms of the full investigation: The costimulatory receptor OX40 (CD134) was targeted by ivuxolimab, a fully human IgG2 agonistic monoclonal antibody. Intravenous ivuxolimab was administered to patients every 2 weeks at six dose levels: 0.01, 0.1, 0.3, 1.5, 3 and 10 mg/kg. Among the 50 to 55 dose-escalation patients, about 19 had hepatocellular carcinoma, 15 or so melanoma, 9 renal cell carcinoma and 9 head and neck cancer. In the dose-escalation cohort, 65% to 90% of patients were male, and the mean age was roughly 60 years, with a range of roughly 20 to 80. Patients were allowed to have had prior anti-PD-1, anti-PD-L1 or anti-CTLA-4 therapy, and about 40% of the dose-escalation patients had been treated with checkpoint inhibitors. Three dose-escalation patients achieved partial responses, one with hepatocellular carcinoma and two with cutaneous melanoma. The point of sequencing TCRbeta in the periphery was to test whether ivuxolimab changed TCR sequence diversity and drove clonal T-cell expansion. The monotherapy dose-escalation portion (N of about 50 patients) of the phase I ivuxolimab trial is reported in the paper.

The trial excluded patients who had a history of autoimmune disease or were on systemic immunosuppression. Peripheral blood for TCR sequencing was drawn from every dose cohort at baseline, at cycle 4 day 1 and at cycle 7 day 1. Samples were obtained from an open-label, multicenter, first-in-human phase I dose-escalation trial of ivuxolimab. Adults with locally advanced or metastatic melanoma, renal cell, hepatocellular, or head and neck squamous cell carcinoma were enrolled in the trial. CD4+ and CD8+ T cells were sorted separately from peripheral blood before TCR sequencing. This clone was found a few times. Its antigen is currently not known. No much larger clonotype is one base removed from it; base qualities were not supplied. A distance of 17 bases separates the germline ends of V and J, which lose 4 bases and 7 bases respectively. In the germline V gene (reference sequence), CDR1 corresponds to WNHNN and CDR2 to SYGVQD. The CDR3 starts with the cysteine, ends with the phenylalanine, and has 15 residues. Only CDR3 DNA is held: 45 bases, read in frame from base 1.

Overall study results and their limits: On average, CD8+ T cells showed more expanded clones than CD4+ T cells after ivuxolimab. In the 0.1-3.0 mg/kg groups, partial responders were among the patients with the lowest normalized peripheral clonal expansion, particularly in CD8+ T cells. Low levels of normalized T-cell clonal expansion were also seen in some patients who did not respond. Antigen specificity was not determined for the clonally expanded peripheral T cells. At doses of 0.1 to 3.0 mg/kg, clonal expansion of both CD4+ and CD8+ blood T cells was observed from baseline to week 6.

Genomic DNA was extracted from sorted cells for sequencing of the TCRbeta CDR3 region. TCRbeta CDR3 regions were sequenced using the immunoSEQ Assay. What TCRdb holds here is the immuneACCESS table cut down to in-frame rearrangements. Part of the clones is not present; checked against another copy, under half of the missing clones reflect an unresolved V gene, and the others are unexplained. In this sample the table shows roughly 34,000 clones, roughly nine tenths of which occur a single time. Under 1% of the sample belongs to the ten largest clones. The sequences come from CD4+ or CD8+ T cells sorted from blood, collected in a trial of the OX40 agonist ivuxolimab. The sequence joins TRBV10-1 to TRBJ2-1, with TRBD1 as a weak D call on 5 bases. This TCR was sampled from an adult with an advanced solid tumor such as melanoma, head and neck, liver or kidney cancer. The CDR3 protein sequence reads: CASSGLGQGENEQFF. The nucleotide sequence reads TGCGCCAGCAGTGGACTGGGGCAGGGTGAGAATGAGCAGTTCTTC.